This TCR beta chain comes out of a study of CD8 T cells in ankylosing spondylitis. Notes on this clonotype: Its antigen is still unknown.

Trimming removed 3 bases at V and 0 bases at J, with 16 bases between. The CDR3 length is 16 residues. Germline loops: CDR1 DFQATT, CDR2 SNEGSKA (reference sequence). Study results and limitations: Ankylosing spondylitis blood appeared to be characterized by a TCR beta motif of roughly eight highly homologous variants.

TCRdb reprocessed the 5' RACE reads via MiXCR and lists one record per CDR3 protein. The table has under 950,000 distinct CDR3 sequences, over 15% seen once. This chain joins TRBV20-1 and TRBJ2-3; D uncertain. This TCR was recovered from a male donor with ankylosing spondylitis. The specimen sequenced was blood, either unsorted or a sorted T cell fraction (not recorded which). Here the CDR3 DNA reads TGCAGTGCTAGTCCCCTATCCCAGTTGAGCACAGATACGCAGTATTTT. This translates into CSASPLSQLSTDTQYF.